This is a list of T cell receptor beta chains from one sample in a study of Tregs in tolerant kidney transplant recipients. TCRdb's copy holds only in-frame clones and misses some; the assay was immunoSEQ multiplex PCR. The profile covers around 16,000 clones, with around nine tenths appearing a single time and 10% to 15% taken by the ten largest. The sequencing input was CD8+ T cells from blood. The receptors were sampled from a human donor in good health. Both conserved end residues are part of each CDR3. Each record gives: D gene, V gene, CDR3 protein. A D gene is named only where the DNA matches it firmly.

d_call: -; v_call: TRBV10-2; cdr3_aa: CASMGLAPDTQYF
d_call: -; v_call: TRBV27; cdr3_aa: CASSLLGEAGRGYTF
d_call: -; v_call: TRBV6-5; cdr3_aa: CASSLGREQYF
d_call: -; v_call: TRBV6-6; cdr3_aa: CASTRRGAPQETQYF
d_call: -; v_call: TRBV11-2; cdr3_aa: CASSASTANEAFF
d_call: -; v_call: TRBV10-3; cdr3_aa: CAISESIRSVAGALVEQYF
d_call: -; v_call: TRBV14; cdr3_aa: CANNPGDGRHF
d_call: -; v_call: TRBV7-9; cdr3_aa: CASSQLAGLETQYF
d_call: TRBD1; v_call: TRBV9; cdr3_aa: CASSIRGGTQYF
d_call: -; v_call: TRBV4-1; cdr3_aa: CASSQGGIGAEQFF
d_call: -; v_call: TRBV29-1; cdr3_aa: CSVDGGDYGYTF
d_call: TRBD1; v_call: TRBV9; cdr3_aa: CASSPGGGDRVVF
d_call: TRBD2; v_call: TRBV11-2; cdr3_aa: CASSLGFFGREGYF
d_call: -; v_call: TRBV25-1; cdr3_aa: CASSSFDSNNSPLHF
d_call: TRBD2; v_call: TRBV9; cdr3_aa: CASSVTGLAGRKETQYF
d_call: -; v_call: TRBV30; cdr3_aa: CAWSDEQRYEQYF
d_call: -; v_call: TRBV7-2; cdr3_aa: CASSLWGNNEQFF
d_call: -; v_call: TRBV7-6; cdr3_aa: CASSPSLGNEQYF
d_call: TRBD1; v_call: TRBV27; cdr3_aa: CASSVGTGRHEQYF
d_call: TRBD1; v_call: TRBV19; cdr3_aa: CASSIGSTGVYEQYF
d_call: -; v_call: TRBV27; cdr3_aa: CASSLGQRLAFTEQYF
d_call: -; v_call: TRBV5-1; cdr3_aa: CASSFSGVRETQYF
d_call: TRBD1; v_call: TRBV7-3; cdr3_aa: CASSSGQGNGYTF
d_call: TRBD2; v_call: TRBV4-1; cdr3_aa: CASSQVRAGSLCEQFF
d_call: TRBD1; v_call: TRBV19; cdr3_aa: CASSIRDRGDTEAFF
d_call: -; v_call: TRBV14; cdr3_aa: CASSRRWGNNEQFF
d_call: -; v_call: TRBV7-9; cdr3_aa: CASSLGGGTAYEQYF
d_call: -; v_call: TRBV9; cdr3_aa: CASSVDSFRYGYTF
d_call: TRBD1; v_call: TRBV7-9; cdr3_aa: CASSHLRTGSFGYTF
d_call: -; v_call: TRBV27; cdr3_aa: CASSPRETNQPQHF
d_call: -; v_call: TRBV27; cdr3_aa: CASSPHPTGSNQPQHF
d_call: -; v_call: TRBV6-1; cdr3_aa: CASSETSFYTDTQYF
d_call: -; v_call: TRBV6-4; cdr3_aa: CASSGLRVKYHFYEQYF
d_call: -; v_call: TRBV29-1; cdr3_aa: CSVTPQGSGANVLTF
d_call: TRBD1; v_call: TRBV9; cdr3_aa: CASSVSTGGEQYF
d_call: TRBD2; v_call: TRBV6-1; cdr3_aa: CASSEVAGSVYNEQFF
d_call: -; v_call: TRBV30; cdr3_aa: CAWSPGDGETQYF
d_call: -; v_call: TRBV4-1; cdr3_aa: CASSPWTEHYGYTF
d_call: -; v_call: TRBV27; cdr3_aa: CASSLGAPGGNQPQHF
d_call: -; v_call: TRBV27; cdr3_aa: CASSLSAGAREQYF
d_call: TRBD1; v_call: TRBV7-2; cdr3_aa: CASSLGTGGLSGNYNEQFF
d_call: TRBD1; v_call: TRBV4-1; cdr3_aa: CASSQKTGGINTEAFF